This T cell receptor (beta chain) derives from a study of T cell repertoires and HLA-DP antigens. A remark on this clone: Its antigen is as yet unknown.

The protocol was immunoSEQ multiplex PCR, while the TCRdb copy is restricted to in-frame clones and leaves out a portion. The data contain 65,000 to 95,000 clones, around four fifths of them singletons. Germline lookup yields CDR1 SQVTM and CDR2 ANQGSEA. The CDR3 loop spans 13 amino acids. Trimming cost V 4 bases and J 3 bases; bases outside gene matches: 5. The genes are TRBV29-1 and TRBJ1-1; 7 bases line up with TRBD1. The clonotype was recovered from a man aged 55 to 70 in good health and CMV-seronegative. The sample comprised CD4+ T cells from PBMCs. DNA for the CDR3: TGCAGCGTTGGCGACAGGGTGGACACTGAAGCTTTCTTT. Translation: CSVGDRVDTEAFF.